This passage covers 7 T cell receptor beta chains from one sample sequenced in a study of tumor-infiltrating lymphocytes in primary liver carcinoma. TCR beta cDNA was reverse-transcribed from 450 to 500 ng of total RNA. The reaction used a constant-region primer and ProtoScript II reverse transcriptase. Three nested multiplex PCR rounds of slightly modified ARM-PCR generated TCR beta libraries. Both of the initial two PCR rounds ran for about 9 cycles and employed TRBV1-TRBV30 forward primers alongside a C-beta reverse primer. Via MiXCR, TCRdb re-called the multiplex PCR reads, giving one row per CDR3 protein. The sample gives approximately 110,000 distinct CDR3 sequences, 60% to 75% of which show up once; 7.5% to 8.5% is in the top ten. Co-extraction yielded RNA and DNA from around 20-30 mg of unsorted bulk tissue. Sequencing was performed on liver tumor tissue from sampling region 3. The subset was: tumor region T3, left-lateral pole. Receptors originate from a woman aged 55-70 years with primary liver carcinoma and hepatitis B virus infection.

The sample holds a few counts of this clonotype. A much larger clonotype is one base distant, so this may be a read error. This chain uses TRBV29-1 with TRBJ2-6; possible D gene TRBD1, 5 bases. The CDR3 loop spans 14 amino acids. CDR1 and CDR2 from the germline V gene are SQVTM and ANQGSEA. CDR3 DNA sequence: TGCAGCGTTGAAGGTATCTCTGGGGCCAACATCCTGACTTTC. As protein: CSVEGISGANILTF.

V is TRBV6-1 and J is TRBJ2-7, with TRBD2 as a possible D gene (6 bases). Between the trimmed V and J ends, which lost 5 bases and 6 bases, there was a span of 23 bases. The germline V gene has CDR1 MNHNS and CDR2 SASEGT. The CDR3 runs 16 residues. The CDR3 reads CASSPRSSKGDCEQYF. The CDR3 region has the DNA TGTGCCAGCAGTCCTCGGTCGAGCAAAGGGGACTGCGAGCAGTACTTC.

This clonotype was observed many times. This chain links TRBV6-5 with TRBJ2-1; 9 nucleotides align to TRBD2. The V gene's germline CDR1 is MNHEY and CDR2 SVGAGI. This CDR3 has 15 amino acids. V was clipped by 2 bases and J by 4 bases; unmatched bases: 3. CDR3 DNA: TGTGCCAGCAGTTACGGCAGCGGGAGGTACAATGAGCAGTTCTTC. Amino acids: CASSYGSGRYNEQFF.

This clonotype appeared many times. The gene calls are TRBV5-1 and TRBJ1-1, with unresolved D. CDR3 length: 13 amino acids. Germline CDR1 is SGHRS and CDR2 is YFSETQ. V shed 4 bases and J shed 4 bases, with 11 bases lying between them. For the CDR3, the DNA is TGCGCCAGCAGCATCCGACGGGGCACTGAAGCTTTCTTT. Its translation is CASSIRRGTEAFF. Full variable domain (remainder filled in from reference TRBV5-1 and TRBJ1-1): KAGVTQTPRYLIKTRGQQVTLSCSPISGHRSVSWYQQTPGQGLQFLFEYFSETQRNKGNFPGRFSGRQFSNSRSEMNVSTLELGDSALYLCASSIRRGTEAFFGQGTRLTVV.

Points on this clonotype: A read error may explain this, as a much larger clone is one base away. V usage is TRBV6-5 and J usage is TRBJ1-1, with TRBD1 matching over 9 bases. CDR1 is MNHEY and CDR2 is SVGAGI in the germline V gene. Trimming removed 2 bases from V and 6 bases from J; junction bases left unmatched: 7. The CDR3 is 15 amino acids. The CDR3 DNA sequence: TGTGCCAGCAGTTACGTCGGGACAGGGCGCCCTGAAGCTTTCTTT. It specifies CASSYVGTGRPEAFF.

About this clonotype: This sequence may be a read error, since a much larger clone differs from it by one base. This rearrangement joins TRBV5-1 to TRBJ2-2, with D perhaps matching TRBD2 (5 bases). Looked up from germline, CDR1 is SGHRS and CDR2 is YFSETQ. This CDR3 is 18 amino acids long. V was pared by 0 bases and J by 9 bases, with 24 bases between. CDR3 nucleotides: TGCGCCAGCAGCTTGGATCCAACTAGGATCACAGATACCTGGGAGCTGTTTTTT. As protein: CASSLDPTRITDTWELFF.

As concerns this clonotype: This is likely a read error, given that the CDR3 carries no conserved phenylalanine or tryptophan at its end. This chain joins TRBV6-1 and TRBJ2-2, with D perhaps being TRBD1 or TRBD2 (5 bases each). CDR1 is MNHNS, CDR2 SASEGT, per germline. The CDR3 spans 14 residues. Trimming cost V 10 bases and J 2 bases, with 14 bases left between them. CDR3 residues: CAIRRDRNTGELFS. The DNA of the CDR3 is TGTGCCATCAGACGGGACCGAAACACCGGGGAGCTGTTTTCT.